These 23 T cell receptor beta chains were sequenced from one sample in a study of cytomegalovirus exposure and HLA in healthy donors (dated by TCRdb to the late 2010s). The method behind the library was the immunoSEQ multiplex PCR assay. For the multiplex PCR, a mixture combining 60 forward primers for TCR Vbeta segments and 13 reverse primers for TCR Jbeta segments was used. TCRdb took over this immuneACCESS table, retaining in-frame rearrangements with V and J assigned. Such tables are incomplete; in checked studies, under half of the missing clones stem from an unresolved V gene, and the remainder is unexplained. This sample lists fewer than 150,000 clones; about 80% were detected once. The top ten clones comprise 1% of the sample. The sample consisted of PBMCs. Every receptor here comes from a man aged 40-50 years in good health and CMV-seronegative.

The chain joins TRBV29-1 to TRBJ1-1; D is unclear. The CDR3 has 12 amino acids. Between the trimmed V and J ends, which lost 5 bases and 1 base, there was a span of 8 bases. Germline V gene sequence: CDR1 SQVTM, CDR2 ANQGSEA. The DNA for the CDR3 is TGCAGCGTTACGACGGGGAACACTGAAGCTTTCTTT. Protein product: CSVTTGNTEAFF.

On this clone itself: One end of the junction fails to match germline, which may point to a read error. CDR3 sequence (DNA): TGTGCCTGGAGTGTTGGACAGGGGAGTTCACACCTCCACTTT. Its translation is CAWSVGQGSSHLHF. This rearrangement joins TRBV30 to TRBJ1-6; 9 positions agree with TRBD1. CDR3 length equals 14 residues. The germline V gene has CDR1 GTSNPN and CDR2 SVGIG (reference sequence).

The chain has TRBV5-4 and TRBJ2-7; D possibly corresponds to TRBD1 (6 bases). The V gene lost 3 bases and the J gene lost 2 bases, with 15 bases spanning the gap. CDR3 length: 15 residues. Germline CDR1 reads SGHNT; CDR2 reads YYREEE (reference sequence). CDR3 DNA sequence: TGTGCCAGCAGCTCCAACAGGGTCGAGGCCTACGAGCAGTACTTC. This codes for CASSSNRVEAYEQYF.

V and J are TRBV6-5 and TRBJ1-6, with 8 nucleotides matching TRBD1. Germline values: CDR1 MNHEY, CDR2 SVGAGI. V trimming: 4 bases; J trimming: 11 bases; junction bases outside the gene matches: 7. The CDR3 has 14 residues. CDR3 sequence reads: CASSSPDRVAPLHF. The CDR3 bases are TGTGCCAGCAGTTCCCCGGACAGGGTCGCACCCCTCCACTTT.

This rearrangement joins TRBV6-6 to TRBJ1-4; 8 positions agree with TRBD1. V lost 6 bases, J lost 5 bases, and 8 bases stayed unmatched. Germline-derived CDR1 and CDR2 are MNHNY and SVGAGI (reference sequence). This CDR3 contains 15 residues. The CDR3 loop reads CASRIAGGPNEKLFF. DNA of the CDR3: TGTGCCAGCAGAATCGCAGGGGGCCCAAATGAAAAACTGTTTTTT.

This clone was observed a single time. V is TRBV7-9 and J is TRBJ2-3; tentative D call: TRBD2 (5 bases). V was cut by 2 bases and J by 1 base, with 10 bases left in between. Germline V gene data show CDR1 as SEHNR and CDR2 as FQNEAQ (reference sequence). CDR3 length equals 15 residues. This chain's CDR3 is CASSLYPGGTDTQYF. Written as DNA, the CDR3 is TGTGCCAGCAGCTTATACCCCGGGGGCACAGATACGCAGTATTTT.

V and J are TRBV6-1 and TRBJ1-2, with TRBD1 matching 7 bases. The trim removed 6 bases at V and 0 bases at J, leaving 7 bases unmatched. The CDR3 has 15 amino acids. Germline CDR1 is MNHNS and CDR2 is SASEGT. The CDR3 region is CASRGTASANYGYTF. The DNA for the CDR3 is TGTGCCAGCAGGGGGACAGCGTCTGCTAACTATGGCTACACCTTC.

The chain uses TRBV30 and TRBJ1-2, with unresolved D. CDR1 and CDR2 (germline): GTSNPN, SVGIG (reference sequence). The germline V and J ends were trimmed by 4 bases and 2 bases, with 11 bases remaining between them. The CDR3 contains 13 residues. The CDR3, as DNA: TGTGCCTGGACGGAAGGGAGAAACTATGGCTACACCTTC. This gives the protein CAWTEGRNYGYTF.

This chain joins TRBV6-4 and TRBJ2-2; tentatively, D is TRBD2 (6 bases). The CDR3 runs 14 residues. Trimming cost V 0 bases and J 6 bases, with 8 bases left between them. CDR1 is MRHNA and CDR2 is SNTAGT in the germline V gene. This CDR3 is CASSDSGGAGELFF. In DNA, the CDR3 is TGTGCCAGCAGTGACTCAGGAGGGGCCGGGGAGCTGTTTTTT.

The J gene is TRBJ2-3, the V gene TRBV7-8; tentative D call: TRBD1 (6 bases). The CDR3 length is 15 residues. Looked up from germline, CDR1 is SGHVS and CDR2 is FQNEAQ. Trimming removed 1 base at V and 3 bases at J, with 11 bases between. The CDR3 DNA follows: TGTGCCAGCAGCTTAGGGCAGGGGCGGACAGATACGCAGTATTTT. Translated, it gives CASSLGQGRTDTQYF.

V usage is TRBV7-9 and J usage is TRBJ2-5; TRBD2 agrees at 12 bases. The CDR3 is 18 residues long. V lost 3 bases to trimming and J lost 0 bases; unmatched junction nucleotides: 8. Germline V lookup: CDR1 SEHNR, CDR2 FQNEAQ (reference sequence). Here the CDR3 reads CASSLGLAGGQYQETQYF. In DNA, the CDR3 is TGTGCCAGCAGCTTGGGACTAGCGGGTGGTCAGTACCAAGAGACCCAGTACTTC.

This clone was seen a few times. This rearrangement joins TRBV5-6 to TRBJ2-3, with 10 bases fitting TRBD1. The ends lost 9 bases at V and 4 bases at J; junction bases unmatched: 8. Germline CDR1 reads SGHDT; CDR2 reads YYEEEE. CDR3 length: 14 amino acids. The CDR3 region has the DNA TGTGCCACCACCGGGACAGGGGAGGCAGATACGCAGTATTTT. Translated, it gives CATTGTGEADTQYF.

This clone has just a few counts. The CDR3 DNA reads as TGCGCCAGGCCCACAGGCGGAGACTTCAATGAGCAGTTCTTC. As protein: CARPTGGDFNEQFF. The rearrangement joins TRBV10-1 to TRBJ2-1, with D tentatively TRBD1 (5 bases). CDR3 size: 14 residues. V lost 9 bases and J lost 6, with 18 bases in between. Per the germline V gene, CDR1 is WNHNN and CDR2 is SYGVQD (reference sequence).

V gene TRBV5-8 combines with J gene TRBJ1-1; unclear D gene. In germline, CDR1 is SGHTS, CDR2 YDEGEE. The germline V and J ends were trimmed by 0 bases and 0 bases, with 9 bases remaining between them. The CDR3 length is 15 residues. This chain's CDR3 is CASSLVPQMNTEAFF. In DNA form, the CDR3 reads TGTGCCAGCAGCTTGGTCCCGCAGATGAACACTGAAGCTTTCTTT.

The rearrangement joins TRBV6-1 to TRBJ1-6; D perhaps matches TRBD1 (5 bases). The germline V and J ends were trimmed by 2 bases and 6 bases, with 11 bases remaining between them. Germline CDR1 MNHNS, CDR2 SASEGT. The CDR3 is 15 amino acids. The CDR3 reads CASSEFTGFNSPLHF. CDR3 DNA sequence: TGTGCCAGCAGTGAATTCACAGGATTTAATTCACCCCTCCACTTT.

The chain has TRBV6-1 and TRBJ2-3; TRBD2 aligns across 10 bases. This CDR3 is built from 14 residues. The V gene end was trimmed by 6 bases and the J gene end by 6 bases; junction bases not matched to a gene: 6. CDR1 is MNHNS, CDR2 SASEGT, per germline. The CDR3 DNA reads as TGTGCCAGCAGAGAGCGGGGGGGCCGGGATACGCAGTATTTT. Translation gives CASRERGGRDTQYF.

In its sample, this clone was seen once. The rearrangement uses TRBV11-2 and TRBJ1-1, with TRBD1 identical over 8 bases. CDR3 size: 13 residues. V shed 6 bases and J 6 bases; nucleotides not matched to a gene: 6. Germline V CDR1 and CDR2: SGHAT, FQNNGV. CDR3 bases: TGTGCCAGCAGTCGGACAGGGTACTCTGAAGCTTTCTTT. This codes for CASSRTGYSEAFF.

This chain links TRBV15 with TRBJ2-2; TRBD1 might be the D (5 bases). CDR3 length: 17 amino acids. Germline V gene lookup returns CDR1 LNHNV and CDR2 YYDKDF (reference sequence). Trimming took 4 bases from V and 5 from J, leaving 20 bases between them. The CDR3 loop is CATSTGDRSFGTGELFF. The CDR3 DNA reads TGTGCCACCAGCACTGGAGACAGATCCTTTGGGACCGGGGAGCTGTTTTTT.

This chain joins TRBV10-3 and TRBJ1-1; weak D call: TRBD1 (5 bases). Trimming removed 4 bases at V and 4 bases at J, with 10 bases between. Per germline, CDR1 ENHRY and CDR2 SYGVKD. This CDR3 spans 13 amino acids. This CDR3 reads CAISGGGGTEAFF. The CDR3 DNA is TGTGCCATCAGTGGGGGGGGTGGCACTGAAGCTTTCTTT.

The table lists this clone with a count of one. Different DNA sequences within this sample yield the same CDR3. The chain links TRBV5-4 to TRBJ2-7; the match to TRBD1 covers 9 bases. Trimming removed 5 bases from V and 5 bases from J; junction bases left unmatched: 8. This CDR3 spans 14 amino acids. Germline V gene sequence: CDR1 SGHNT, CDR2 YYREEE (reference sequence). Written as DNA, the CDR3 is TGTGCCAGCAGTTCCGGGACAGGGCGGGACGAGCAGTACTTC. Its protein product is CASSSGTGRDEQYF.

The V gene is TRBV2, the J gene TRBJ2-7; D is perhaps TRBD2 (5 bases). Germline CDR1 reads SNHLY; CDR2 reads FYNNEI. The CDR3 is made up of 11 amino acids. Trimming removed 7 bases at V and 5 bases at J, with 9 bases between. The chain's CDR3 is CASTPRDEQYF. CDR3 DNA sequence: TGTGCCAGCACTCCGAGGGACGAGCAGTACTTC. Filled out from reference TRBV2 and TRBJ2-7, the complete variable domain reads EPEVTQTPSHQVTQMGQEVILRCVPISNHLYFYWYRQILGQKVEFLVSFYNNEISEKSEIFDDQFSVERPDGSNFTLKIRSTKLEDSAMYFCASTPRDEQYFGPGTRLTVT.

In this sample, this clone turned up once. The gene calls are TRBV27 and TRBJ1-4; possibly TRBD1 for D (5 bases). Germline assignment: CDR1 MNHEY and CDR2 SMNVEV (reference sequence). V was clipped by 5 bases and J by 7 bases, with 17 bases between them. This CDR3 has 15 amino acids. CDR3 protein: CASSPGLPRSEKLFF. The CDR3 DNA is TGTGCCAGCAGTCCGGGACTCCCCAGAAGTGAAAAACTGTTTTTT.

The CDR3 sequence is CASSETSSGNTIYF. As DNA, the CDR3 is TGTGCCAGCAGTGAAACAAGCTCTGGAAACACCATATATTTT. The gene calls are TRBV2 and TRBJ1-3; no firm D call. The length of the CDR3 is 14 residues. Trimming removed 2 bases from V and 0 bases from J, with 5 bases in between. Looked up from germline, CDR1 is SNHLY and CDR2 is FYNNEI. Full variable domain (remainder filled in from reference TRBV2 and TRBJ1-3): EPEVTQTPSHQVTQMGQEVILRCVPISNHLYFYWYRQILGQKVEFLVSFYNNEISEKSEIFDDQFSVERPDGSNFTLKIRSTKLEDSAMYFCASSETSSGNTIYFGEGSWLTVV.